This T cell receptor (beta chain) was identified in a study of blood T cell repertoires in COVID-19. This CDR3 has 13 residues. J was trimmed by 6 bases and V by 0 bases; bases with no gene match: 2. Germline loops: CDR1 MRHNA, CDR2 SNTAGT. Ages ranged from about 18 to 89 years, with residence in some 25 US areas. Cohorts were determined from participant-reported clinical history. Clones were sequenced by immunoSEQ multiplex PCR, and TCRdb holds only the in-frame ones, with some missing. Among some 260,000 clones listed, about 86% were seen once. The receptor was isolated from a man aged 30 to 39 with acute COVID-19. The chain links TRBV6-4 to TRBJ2-7, with TRBD2 matching over 7 bases. Material: PBMCs or T cells enriched from blood (not recorded which). This CDR3 is CASSDSPGGEQYV. In DNA, the CDR3 is TGTGCCAGCAGTGACTCACCGGGAGGCGAGCAGTACGTC.